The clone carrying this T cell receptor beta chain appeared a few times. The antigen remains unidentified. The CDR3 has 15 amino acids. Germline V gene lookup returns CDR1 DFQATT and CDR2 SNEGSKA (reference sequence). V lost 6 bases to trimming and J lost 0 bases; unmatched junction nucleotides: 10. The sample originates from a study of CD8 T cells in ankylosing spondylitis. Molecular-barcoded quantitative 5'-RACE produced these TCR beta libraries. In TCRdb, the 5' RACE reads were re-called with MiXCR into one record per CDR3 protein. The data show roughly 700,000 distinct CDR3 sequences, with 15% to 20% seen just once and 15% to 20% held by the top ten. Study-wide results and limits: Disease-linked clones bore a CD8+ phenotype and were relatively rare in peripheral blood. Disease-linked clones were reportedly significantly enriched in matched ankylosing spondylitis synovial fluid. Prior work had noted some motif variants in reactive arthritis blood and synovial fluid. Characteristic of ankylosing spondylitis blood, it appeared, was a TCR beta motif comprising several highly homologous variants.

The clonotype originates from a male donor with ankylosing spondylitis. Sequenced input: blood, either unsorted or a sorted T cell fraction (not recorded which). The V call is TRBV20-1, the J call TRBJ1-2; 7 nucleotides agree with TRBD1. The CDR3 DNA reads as TGCAGTGCGGCCCGACAGGGAAGGGCTAACTATGGCTACACCTTC. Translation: CSAARQGRANYGYTF.